Following are 23 T cell receptor beta chains from one sample sequenced in a study of chemoradiotherapy in HPV16-positive cancers. The protocol was immunoSEQ multiplex PCR, while the TCRdb copy is restricted to in-frame clones and leaves out a portion. The data hold fewer than 10,000 clones, with around 90% observed a single time. The sample consisted of blood, taken from a patient who underwent chemoradiotherapy. The receptor set was obtained from a human donor with HPV-associated anogenital cancer.

The rearrangement links TRBV27 to TRBJ2-3, with D unresolved. Trimming removed 2 bases at V and 0 bases at J, with 3 bases between. The CDR3 consists of 13 residues. Germline V CDR1 and CDR2: MNHEY, SMNVEV (reference sequence). CDR3 bases: TGTGCCAGCAGTTTAAAGAGCACAGATACGCAGTATTTT. It translates to CASSLKSTDTQYF.

This chain links TRBV19 with TRBJ1-5, with 7 bases lining up with TRBD1. CDR1 is LNHDA, CDR2 SQIVND, per germline (reference sequence). Trimming cost V 7 bases and J 4 bases; bases outside gene matches: 13. The CDR3 is made up of 16 amino acids. The CDR3 region is CASNSGAGTVNQPQHF. For the CDR3, the DNA is TGTGCCAGTAACTCGGGGGCCGGGACAGTTAATCAGCCCCAGCATTTT.

This clone was observed once. The chain is built from TRBV6-5 and TRBJ2-1; TRBD1 aligns across 8 bases. This CDR3 region has 15 residues. J gave up 8 bases and V 6 bases, and 12 bases lay outside the gene matches. CDR1 is MNHEY and CDR2 is SVGAGI in the germline V gene. The CDR3 nucleotides read TGTGCCAGCAGCCAAGACAGGGGACAGTCGTATGAGCAGTTCTTC. Translation gives CASSQDRGQSYEQFF.

The chain has TRBV6-6 and TRBJ1-6; D is possibly TRBD1 (5 bases). With 0 bases removed from V and 10 bases from J, the gap between germline ends came to 13 bases. CDR1 is MNHNY and CDR2 is SVGAGI in the germline V gene (reference sequence). This CDR3 is built from 15 residues. The CDR3 sequence: CASSYSNPGQSPLHF. Here the CDR3 DNA reads TGTGCCAGCAGTTACTCGAATCCAGGGCAATCACCCCTCCACTTT.

V is TRBV6-1 and J is TRBJ1-6; D is ambiguous. With 1 base removed from V and 1 base from J, the gap between germline ends came to 2 bases. Looked up from germline, CDR1 is MNHNS and CDR2 is SASEGT. The CDR3 contains 14 residues. CDR3 bases: TGTGCCAGCAGTGAAGGTTCCTATAATTCACCCCTCCACTTT. As protein: CASSEGSYNSPLHF.

V usage is TRBV5-4 and J usage is TRBJ2-1, with 12 positions matching TRBD1. CDR3 length equals 19 residues. Germline values: CDR1 SGHNT, CDR2 YYREEE (reference sequence). Losses at the gene ends were 4 bases for V and 1 base for J; bases not matched to a gene: 12. In nucleotides, the CDR3 is TGTGCCAGCAGCCGCGGGACAGGGGGCGGTTTAGCTTCCTACAATGAGCAGTTCTTC. Translated, it gives CASSRGTGGGLASYNEQFF.

The gene calls are TRBV15 and TRBJ2-2; 11 bases fit TRBD1. The CDR3 runs to 16 residues. The ends lost 6 bases at V and 4 bases at J; junction bases unmatched: 7. Germline lookup yields CDR1 LNHNV and CDR2 YYDKDF (reference sequence). Written as DNA, the CDR3 is TGTGCCACCAGAGCACCCGGGACAGGGGGCACCGGGGAGCTGTTTTTT. It is translated as CATRAPGTGGTGELFF. The full variable domain, with the rest looked up from reference TRBV15 and TRBJ2-2, is DAMVIQNPRYQVTQFGKPVTLSCSQTLNHNVMYWYQQKSSQAPKLLFHYYDKDFNNEADTPDNFQSRRPNTSFCFLDIRSPGLGDTAMYLCATRAPGTGGTGELFFGEGSRLTVL.

This clone was seen only once. V gene TRBV30 combines with J gene TRBJ1-2, with 7 nucleotides matching TRBD1. Germline loops: CDR1 GTSNPN, CDR2 SVGIG (reference sequence). The CDR3 sequence is 12 residues long. V lost 3 bases to trimming and J lost 4 bases; unmatched junction nucleotides: 2. In DNA, the CDR3 is TGTGCCTGGAGGGGGACAGTCTATGGCTACACCTTC. Its protein product is CAWRGTVYGYTF.

V usage is TRBV25-1 and J usage is TRBJ2-1; TRBD2 matches 8 bases. Germline CDR1 reads MGHDK; CDR2 reads SYGVNS. J gave up 4 bases and V 4 bases, and 3 bases lay outside the gene matches. The CDR3 totals 14 residues. CDR3 nucleotides: TGTGCCAGCAGTGGGCAGCGGGGGTACAATGAGCAGTTCTTC. Its protein product is CASSGQRGYNEQFF.

A word on this clone: This CDR3 is missing its conserved last phenylalanine or tryptophan, likely due to a read error. The DNA is omitted, as the CDR3 cannot be located on it reliably, and the CDR3 follows TCRdb's listing. The genes are TRBV10-1 and TRBJ1-1. Germline V gene data show CDR1 as WNHNN and CDR2 as SYGVQD (reference sequence). The CDR3 is 9 amino acids long, termini counted. CDR3 region: CAIARSGPL.

The J gene is TRBJ2-7, the V gene TRBV7-9; 10 positions agree with TRBD1. The germline gives CDR1 SEHNR, CDR2 FQNEAQ (reference sequence). With V trimmed by 6 bases and J by 3 bases, 8 bases remained unmatched. The CDR3 runs 15 residues. In DNA form, the CDR3 reads TGTGCCAGCAGGGAGGGACAGGGGCACAACTACGAGCAGTACTTC. It encodes CASREGQGHNYEQYF. Drawing the rest from reference TRBV7-9 and TRBJ2-7, the complete variable domain is DTGVSQNPRHKITKRGQNVTFRCDPISEHNRLYWYRQTLGQGPEFLTYFQNEAQLEKSRLLSDRFSAERPKGSFSTLEIQRTEQGDSAMYLCASREGQGHNYEQYFGPGTRLTVT.

V is TRBV7-9 and J is TRBJ1-1, with D maybe TRBD1 (5 bases). V was pared by 7 bases and J by 1 base, with 22 bases between. This CDR3 contains 17 residues. The V gene's germline CDR1 is SEHNR and CDR2 FQNEAQ (reference sequence). CDR3: CASIPMDLMTANTEAFF. The CDR3 coding sequence is TGTGCCAGCATCCCCATGGACTTAATGACAGCGAACACTGAAGCTTTCTTT.

This chain connects TRBV12-5 to TRBJ1-2; D unresolved. The ends were cut back, 0 bases at V and 7 bases at J, with 18 bases in the middle. CDR1 LGHNT and CDR2 FRNRAP come from the germline V gene. The CDR3 consists of 16 residues. The DNA for the CDR3 is TGTGCTAGTGGTTTGGTTTCTGGACTCTGGTCGGGTGGCTACACCTTC. It is translated as CASGLVSGLWSGGYTF.

The chain is built from TRBV6-1 and TRBJ1-1; a possible D gene is TRBD1 (5 bases). Trimming shortened V by 6 bases and J by 0 bases, and 8 bases separated the two germline ends. CDR1 is MNHNS, CDR2 SASEGT, per germline. The CDR3 is made up of 13 amino acids. CDR3 nucleotides: TGTGCCAGCAGAGACAGATTGAACACTGAAGCTTTCTTT. Encoded protein: CASRDRLNTEAFF.

The rearrangement uses TRBV29-1 and TRBJ2-3; 11 bases map to TRBD2. The trim removed 7 bases at V and 4 bases at J, leaving 4 bases unmatched. Germline values: CDR1 SQVTM, CDR2 ANQGSEA. The CDR3 sequence is 13 residues long. DNA of the CDR3: TGCAGCGCCACTAGCGGGAGTGCAGATACGCAGTATTTT. Amino acids: CSATSGSADTQYF.

The chain employs TRBV4-2 and TRBJ2-1, with a weak D call TRBD1 (5 bases). V shed 3 bases and J shed 3 bases, with 15 bases lying between them. The germline gives CDR1 LGHNA, CDR2 YNFKEQ. The CDR3 runs 16 residues. The CDR3 is CASSHADFRGYNEQFF. DNA of the CDR3: TGTGCCAGCAGCCATGCTGACTTTAGGGGCTACAATGAGCAGTTCTTC.

The V gene is TRBV25-1, the J gene TRBJ1-2; no firm D call. The CDR3 runs 16 residues. V was clipped by 5 bases and J by 4 bases, with 20 bases between them. The germline V gene encodes CDR1 MGHDK and CDR2 SYGVNS. The CDR3, as DNA: TGTGCCAGCAGTCCACGCAGAGAACTGAAGACCTATGGCTACACCTTC. Protein product: CASSPRRELKTYGYTF.

The chain employs TRBV7-9 and TRBJ2-1; 9 nucleotides agree with TRBD2. The length of the CDR3 is 15 residues. Trimming removed 1 base from V and 9 bases from J; junction bases left unmatched: 7. The germline CDR1 and CDR2 sequences are SEHNR and FQNEAQ (reference sequence). CDR3 loop: CASSLVGGGAREQFF. The CDR3 nucleotides are TGTGCCAGCAGCTTAGTGGGCGGGGGGGCACGTGAGCAGTTCTTC.

This chain joins TRBV6-5 and TRBJ2-3, with 11 nucleotides matching TRBD2. V was pared by 6 bases and J by 3 bases, with 2 bases of the junction left unmatched. Germline V lookup: CDR1 MNHEY, CDR2 SVGAGI. The CDR3 has 14 amino acids. CDR3 region: CASRVAGGTDTQYF. For the CDR3, the DNA is TGTGCCAGCAGGGTAGCGGGGGGGACAGATACGCAGTATTTT.

The chain employs TRBV7-6 and TRBJ2-1; D perhaps matches TRBD1 (5 bases). The V gene's germline CDR1 is SGHVS and CDR2 FNYEAQ. The length of the CDR3 is 13 residues. The V and J ends lost 1 base and 9 bases respectively, with 10 bases between them. Written as DNA, the CDR3 is TGTGCCAGCAGCTTAGTATTAGGGGTTGAGCAGTTCTTC. Its protein product is CASSLVLGVEQFF.

The V and J genes are TRBV27 and TRBJ2-7; the match to TRBD2 covers 8 bases. V was pared by 8 bases and J by 0 bases, with 6 bases of the junction left unmatched. The germline CDR1 and CDR2 sequences are MNHEY and SMNVEV (reference sequence). The CDR3 consists of 14 residues. The CDR3 DNA reads as TGTGCCAGCTGGCGGGGGGTTTTCTCCTACGAGCAGTACGTC. Encoded protein: CASWRGVFSYEQYV.

The V gene is TRBV7-6, the J gene TRBJ1-6, with 8 bases matching TRBD1. Germline V gene lookup returns CDR1 SGHVS and CDR2 FNYEAQ. CDR3 size: 16 residues. V gave up 1 base and J gave up 7 bases; unmatched junction bases: 6. CDR3 DNA: TGTGCCAGCAGCTTAGAATGGGGACAGGACAATTCACCCCTCCACTTT. Translation: CASSLEWGQDNSPLHF.

The gene calls are TRBV5-1 and TRBJ2-3; D remains unclear. This CDR3 region has 15 residues. Germline V gene sequence: CDR1 SGHRS, CDR2 YFSETQ. V lost 5 bases to trimming and J lost 0 bases, with 13 bases between them. DNA of the CDR3: TGCGCCAGCAGAGGGTCGTCGGACAGCACAGATACGCAGTATTTT. Amino acids: CASRGSSDSTDTQYF.